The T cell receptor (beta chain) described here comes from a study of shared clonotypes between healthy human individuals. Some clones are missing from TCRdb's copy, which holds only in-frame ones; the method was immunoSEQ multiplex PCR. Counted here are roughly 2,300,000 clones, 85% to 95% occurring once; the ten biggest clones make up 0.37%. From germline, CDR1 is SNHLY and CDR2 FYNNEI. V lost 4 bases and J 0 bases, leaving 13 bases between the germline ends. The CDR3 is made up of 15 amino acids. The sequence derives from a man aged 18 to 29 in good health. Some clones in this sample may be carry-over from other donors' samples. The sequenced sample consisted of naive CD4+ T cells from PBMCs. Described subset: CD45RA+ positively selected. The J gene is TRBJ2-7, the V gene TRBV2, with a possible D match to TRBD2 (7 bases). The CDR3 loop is CASSAGGVLSYEQYF. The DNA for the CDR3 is TGTGCCAGCAGTGCGGGGGGCGTCCTCTCCTACGAGCAGTACTTC. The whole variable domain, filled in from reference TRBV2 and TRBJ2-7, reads EPEVTQTPSHQVTQMGQEVILRCVPISNHLYFYWYRQILGQKVEFLVSFYNNEISEKSEIFDDQFSVERPDGSNFTLKIRSTKLEDSAMYFCASSAGGVLSYEQYFGPGTRLTVT.